Below, 12 T cell receptor beta chains from the same sample are listed, as sequenced in a study of blood T cells in healthy people across ages. Sample-barcoded 5' priming and a J-beta primer mix drove a second PCR of about 6 to 12 cycles. TCRdb processed the 5' RACE reads anew with MiXCR; each CDR3 protein has one entry. The data show 1,300,000 or so distinct CDR3 sequences, 59% seen once. The sample was blood. Receptors were obtained from a man younger than 30 in good health.

This clonotype showed up just once. The chain is built from TRBV6-5 and TRBJ1-2; 9 bases line up with TRBD1. The V gene's germline CDR1 is MNHEY and CDR2 SVGAGI. The CDR3 runs 14 residues. The V segment lost 0 bases and the J segment 6 bases; nucleotides outside the gene matches: 2. CDR3 residues: CASSYSNRGHGYTF. The CDR3 DNA follows: TGTGCCAGCAGTTACTCGAACAGGGGGCATGGCTACACCTTC.

This clonotype was found once. The chain uses TRBV11-2 and TRBJ2-3; a possible D gene is TRBD2 (7 bases). V lost 11 bases and J 2 bases, leaving 20 bases between the germline ends. The CDR3 extends over 15 amino acids. The germline gives CDR1 SGHAT, CDR2 FQNNGV. The CDR3 is CAGNIGGHPTDTQYF. DNA for the CDR3: TGTGCCGGCAACATCGGGGGGCACCCCACAGATACGCAGTATTTT.

The chain couples TRBV20-1 to TRBJ2-7, with D maybe TRBD2 (6 bases). The CDR3 runs 15 residues. Germline V gene data show CDR1 as DFQATT and CDR2 as SNEGSKA (reference sequence). Trimming shortened V by 2 bases and J by 10 bases, and 24 bases separated the two germline ends. CDR3: CSARQQGLTMRGQYF. The CDR3 nucleotides read TGCAGTGCTAGACAACAAGGGCTCACCATGCGGGGCCAGTACTTC.

This clonotype was picked up a small number of times. This sequence joins TRBV12-3 or TRBV12-4 and TRBJ1-2; 7 nucleotides line up with TRBD1. J was trimmed by 6 bases and V by 2 bases; bases with no gene match: 6. This CDR3 region has 14 residues. DNA of the CDR3: TGTGCCAGCAGTTTAATAATACAGGGGAATGGCTACACCTTC. It encodes CASSLIIQGNGYTF.

The V and J genes are TRBV14 and TRBJ1-6; D uncertain. There are 14 residues in the CDR3. Germline CDR1 SGHDN, CDR2 FVKESK. The V and J ends lost 0 bases and 9 bases respectively, with 9 bases between them. The CDR3 sequence: CASSQEMAASPLHF. The CDR3 DNA sequence: TGTGCCAGCAGCCAAGAAATGGCTGCTTCACCCCTCCACTTT.

This clonotype came up a few times. The genes are TRBV6-6 and TRBJ2-3; 9 bases are shared with TRBD2. V was pared by 7 bases and J by 4 bases, with 9 bases of the junction left unmatched. The germline V gene encodes CDR1 MNHNY and CDR2 SVGAGI (reference sequence). This CDR3 contains 15 residues. The DNA for the CDR3 is TGTGCCAGCATCCTTGCGGGAGGGCCCCCAGATACGCAGTATTTT. Encoded protein: CASILAGGPPDTQYF.

This chain links TRBV12-3 or TRBV12-4 with TRBJ1-2, with D possibly being TRBD1 (5 bases). V was clipped by 6 bases and J by 6 bases, with 11 bases between them. This CDR3 is 12 amino acids long. This CDR3 is CASRNPTDGYTF. The CDR3 nucleotides read TGTGCCAGCAGGAATCCGACAGATGGCTACACCTTC.

This rearrangement joins TRBV5-6 to TRBJ1-1, with D maybe TRBD1 (6 bases). Trimming cost V 7 bases and J 5 bases, with 12 bases left between them. Per the germline V gene, CDR1 is SGHDT and CDR2 is YYEEEE. The CDR3 consists of 12 residues. In nucleotides, the CDR3 is TGTGCCAGCGAGGGGGAGTATACTGAAGCTTTCTTT. This codes for CASEGEYTEAFF. Complete variable domain (other parts from reference TRBV5-6 and TRBJ1-1): DAGVTQSPTHLIKTRGQQVTLRCSPKSGHDTVSWYQQALGQGPQFIFQYYEEEERQRGNFPDRFSGHQFPNYSSELNVNALLLGDSALYLCASEGEYTEAFFGQGTRLTVV.

This clonotype was seen only once. The chain couples TRBV4-2 to TRBJ2-1; D gene unclear. Looked up from germline, CDR1 is LGHNA and CDR2 is YNFKEQ. The CDR3 covers 17 residues. Trimming cost V 6 bases and J 0 bases, with 18 bases left between them. Here the CDR3 reads CASRVRSHPSSYNEQFF. The CDR3 coding sequence is TGTGCCAGCAGGGTCCGGTCCCACCCGAGCTCCTACAATGAGCAGTTCTTC.

The chain couples TRBV5-1 to TRBJ2-1, with TRBD2 identical over 9 bases. CDR1 and CDR2 (germline): SGHRS, YFSETQ. The CDR3 length is 17 residues. Trimming at V came to 2 bases and at J to 5 bases, leaving 11 bases not matched to a gene. The CDR3 DNA sequence: TGCGCCAGCAGCTTCCTGAAATTAGCGGGAGTCCACAATGAGCAGTTCTTC. It yields the protein CASSFLKLAGVHNEQFF.

This chain uses TRBV7-9 with TRBJ2-4; 9 nucleotides match TRBD2. There are 14 residues in the CDR3. The germline CDR1 and CDR2 sequences are SEHNR and FQNEAQ (reference sequence). V gave up 5 bases and J gave up 7 bases; unmatched junction bases: 6. CDR3 sequence reads: CASSLETSGNIQYF. The CDR3 region has the DNA TGTGCCAGCAGCCTAGAGACTAGCGGTAACATTCAGTACTTC. Supplemented by reference TRBV7-9 and TRBJ2-4, the full variable domain reads DTGVSQNPRHKITKRGQNVTFRCDPISEHNRLYWYRQTLGQGPEFLTYFQNEAQLEKSRLLSDRFSAERPKGSFSTLEIQRTEQGDSAMYLCASSLETSGNIQYFGAGTRLSVL.

The chain recombines TRBV6-4 with TRBJ1-1; no firm D call. The V gene's germline CDR1 is MRHNA and CDR2 SNTAGT. The CDR3 spans 13 residues. The V end lost 5 bases, the J end lost 0 bases, and 7 bases lay between the germline ends. The CDR3 spells CASSKVMNTEAFF. The CDR3 DNA sequence: TGTGCCAGCAGTAAGGTTATGAACACTGAAGCTTTCTTT.